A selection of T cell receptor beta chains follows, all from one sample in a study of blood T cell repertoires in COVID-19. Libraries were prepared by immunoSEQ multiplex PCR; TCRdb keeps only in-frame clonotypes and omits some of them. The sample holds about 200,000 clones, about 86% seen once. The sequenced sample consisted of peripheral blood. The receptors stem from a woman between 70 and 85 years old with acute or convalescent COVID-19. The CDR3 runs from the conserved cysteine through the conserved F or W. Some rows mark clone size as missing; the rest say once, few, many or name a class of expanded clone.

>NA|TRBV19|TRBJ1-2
CASSIQGPSNGYTF
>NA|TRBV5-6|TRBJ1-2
CASSSTNYGYTF
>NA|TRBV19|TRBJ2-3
CASSGLGGFTDTQYF
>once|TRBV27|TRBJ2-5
CASSLDSGIRETQYF
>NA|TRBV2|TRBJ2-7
CATHRTGAYEQYF
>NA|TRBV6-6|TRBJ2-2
CASTRGTSGATGELFF
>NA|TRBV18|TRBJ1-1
CASSSQGAQVDTEAFF
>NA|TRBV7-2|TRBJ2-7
CASSFLAQGLALSYEQYF
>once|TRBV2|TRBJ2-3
CASRISTGQDTQYF
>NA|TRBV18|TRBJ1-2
CASSPQGANYGYTF
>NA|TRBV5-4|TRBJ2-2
CASSLGDRESGELFF
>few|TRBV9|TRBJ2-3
CASSARGTGTDTQYF
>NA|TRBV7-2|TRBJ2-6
CASSLAGRSGANVLTF
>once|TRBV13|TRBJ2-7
CASSFNYEQYF